This note documents a single T cell receptor beta chain sequence. V was clipped by 5 bases and J by 9 bases, with 14 bases between them. Germline values: CDR1 SGHNT, CDR2 YENEEA. The CDR3 totals 13 residues. In TCRdb, the 5' RACE reads were re-called with MiXCR into one record per CDR3 protein. The table lists approximately 130,000 distinct CDR3 sequences, 15% of them singletons. This specimen belongs to a study of T cells after yellow fever vaccination. The sample was CD8+ T cells sorted from PBMCs, taken 5 days after the yellow fever booster vaccination. The V and J genes are TRBV11-3 and TRBJ2-1, with D hard to call. The sequence was obtained from a man younger than 35 who received the YFV17D yellow fever vaccine. In nucleotides, the CDR3 is TGTGCCAGCAGCACCGCCCCTAGTACTGAGCAGTTCTTC. Amino acid sequence: CASSTAPSTEQFF.